These 30 T cell receptor beta chains were sequenced from one sample in a study of CD8 T cells in ankylosing spondylitis (dated by TCRdb to between 2016 and 2019). Library method: 5' RACE. Sequencing instrument: Illumina HiSeq 2500. TCRdb's own reprocessing of the public reads used fastp at Q25 and MiXCR and kept productive beta chains. One record per CDR3 amino acid sequence lists the most common genes and DNA. The sample profile shows almost 250,000 distinct CDR3 sequences; 32% of them were found once. 4% to 5% of the sample is taken by the ten largest. The sequenced material came from blood, either unsorted or a sorted T cell fraction (not recorded which). The source is a male donor with ankylosing spondylitis or in good health (not recorded which).

This clonotype was detected only a few times. The J gene is TRBJ2-7, the V gene TRBV7-9, with D hard to call. The length of the CDR3 is 13 residues. Germline V gene lookup returns CDR1 SEHNR and CDR2 FQNEAQ (reference sequence). V shed 1 base and J shed 5 bases, with 9 bases lying between them. CDR3 sequence: CASSLGGSNEQYF. In DNA form, the CDR3 reads TGTGCCAGCAGCTTAGGCGGTAGCAACGAGCAGTACTTC.

This clonotype occurred a few times. The chain recombines TRBV20-1 with TRBJ1-1; 8 nucleotides match TRBD1. The V gene end was trimmed by 7 bases and the J gene end by 2 bases; junction bases not matched to a gene: 12. The CDR3 consists of 15 residues. Germline values: CDR1 DFQATT, CDR2 SNEGSKA (reference sequence). As DNA, the CDR3 is TGCAGTGAAAGGAGGGGGGACAGGTCAAACACTGAAGCTTTCTTT. This sequence encodes CSERRGDRSNTEAFF.

In its sample, this clonotype was seen once. The chain couples TRBV28 to TRBJ2-4; 7 bases are a match to TRBD2. Germline loops: CDR1 MDHEN, CDR2 SYDVKM. The CDR3 covers 13 residues. The V segment lost 5 bases and the J segment 9 bases; nucleotides outside the gene matches: 7. CDR3 residues: CASSRDYRGIQYF. The CDR3 nucleotides read TGTGCCAGCAGTCGGGACTACCGGGGCATTCAGTACTTC.

This clonotype was seen a single time. The chain employs TRBV27 and TRBJ2-7; D may match TRBD1 or TRBD2 (5 bases each). V lost 4 bases and J lost 3, with 13 bases in between. This CDR3 is built from 14 residues. Looked up from germline, CDR1 is MNHEY and CDR2 is SMNVEV (reference sequence). Here the CDR3 DNA reads TGTGCCAGCAGTTCGGGGCCAAGTGGCTACGAGCAGTACTTC. Translating gives CASSSGPSGYEQYF.

The chain links TRBV29-1 to TRBJ2-3; D may be TRBD2 (7 bases). V was trimmed by 3 bases and J by 3 bases, leaving 13 bases between them. Germline values: CDR1 SQVTM, CDR2 ANQGSEA. This CDR3 contains 14 residues. The CDR3 nucleotides read TGCAGCGTTGATACAGGGAGGGGTACAGATACGCAGTATTTT. Translation gives CSVDTGRGTDTQYF.

V usage is TRBV5-1 and J usage is TRBJ1-4; the match to TRBD1 covers 11 bases. CDR3 size: 14 residues. After removal of 3 bases from V and 8 bases from J, the junction contained 3 bases not matched to a gene. The germline V gene encodes CDR1 SGHRS and CDR2 YFSETQ. The CDR3 sequence: CASSWGQGVEKLFF. The CDR3 DNA sequence: TGCGCCAGCAGCTGGGGACAGGGGGTCGAAAAACTGTTTTTT. Together with reference TRBV5-1 and TRBJ1-4, the CDR3 gives the full variable domain: KAGVTQTPRYLIKTRGQQVTLSCSPISGHRSVSWYQQTPGQGLQFLFEYFSETQRNKGNFPGRFSGRQFSNSRSEMNVSTLELGDSALYLCASSWGQGVEKLFFGSGTQLSVL.

The chain uses TRBV20-1 and TRBJ1-1; 9 bases line up with TRBD1. The CDR3 totals 14 residues. With V trimmed by 6 bases and J by 5 bases, 10 bases remained unmatched. The germline CDR1 and CDR2 sequences are DFQATT and SNEGSKA (reference sequence). The CDR3 region is CSASPQGAKTEAFF. CDR3 DNA sequence: TGCAGTGCCAGTCCACAGGGGGCAAAGACTGAAGCTTTCTTT.

This chain uses TRBV3-1 with TRBJ2-7; tentatively, D is TRBD2 (5 bases). Germline CDR1 reads LGHDT; CDR2 reads YNNKEL (reference sequence). With 4 bases removed from V and 5 bases from J, the gap between germline ends came to 18 bases. CDR3 size: 15 residues. The DNA for the CDR3 is TGTGCCAGCAGCCGTTCGGAGGTGGCGATCAACGAGCAGTACTTC. Encoded protein: CASSRSEVAINEQYF.

This rearrangement joins TRBV6-1 to TRBJ1-5; D not certain. The germline V gene has CDR1 MNHNS and CDR2 SASEGT. V was clipped by 7 bases and J by 11 bases, with 15 bases between them. The CDR3 contains 12 residues. CDR3 sequence (DNA): TGTGCCAGCACCGCCGGGGAGCCGACCCAGCATTTT. Translation gives CASTAGEPTQHF.

J is TRBJ1-1 and V is TRBV7-9, with 7 bases aligning to TRBD1. Germline V CDR1 and CDR2: SEHNR, FQNEAQ (reference sequence). The CDR3 extends over 16 amino acids. V was pared by 4 bases and J by 0 bases, with 8 bases of the junction left unmatched. DNA of the CDR3: TGTGCCAGCAGCTCATACCTCAGGGGGATGAACACTGAAGCTTTCTTT. As protein: CASSSYLRGMNTEAFF. Full variable domain (outside the CDR3, taken from reference TRBV7-9 and TRBJ1-1): DTGVSQNPRHKITKRGQNVTFRCDPISEHNRLYWYRQTLGQGPEFLTYFQNEAQLEKSRLLSDRFSAERPKGSFSTLEIQRTEQGDSAMYLCASSSYLRGMNTEAFFGQGTRLTVV.

This clonotype was counted between two and nine times. The V and J genes are TRBV27 and TRBJ2-6; tentatively, D is TRBD1 (5 bases). Per the germline V gene, CDR1 is MNHEY and CDR2 is SMNVEV (reference sequence). V was shortened by 7 bases and J by 0 bases, with 16 bases between the two germline ends. The CDR3 totals 17 residues. DNA for the CDR3: TGTGCCAGCAAATCGGGCGACAGATACTCTGGGGCCAACGTCCTGACTTTC. Its translation is CASKSGDRYSGANVLTF. The whole variable domain, filled in from reference TRBV27 and TRBJ2-6, reads EAQVTQNPRYLITVTGKKLTVTCSQNMNHEYMSWYRQDPGLGLRQIYYSMNVEVTDKGDVPEGYKVSRKEKRNFPLILESPSPNQTSLYFCASKSGDRYSGANVLTFGAGSRLTVL.

This rearrangement joins TRBV12-3 or TRBV12-4 to TRBJ1-4, with TRBD1 as a possible D gene (5 bases). Trimming removed 2 bases from V and 3 bases from J, with 19 bases in between. The CDR3 runs to 18 residues. For the CDR3, the DNA is TGTGCCAGCAGTTTAAGGTTTTCCACCGGGACGTCTAATGAAAAACTGTTTTTT. Translation gives CASSLRFSTGTSNEKLFF.

The genes are TRBV12-3 or TRBV12-4 and TRBJ2-7, with D unclear. CDR3 length: 14 amino acids. V dropped 1 base and J dropped 2 bases, with 9 bases sitting between them. As DNA, the CDR3 is TGTGCCAGCAGTTTAGTGGCCGCCACCTACGAGCAGTACTTC. Protein product: CASSLVAATYEQYF.

The table lists this clonotype with a few counts. This sequence joins TRBV20-1 and TRBJ2-1; D perhaps matches TRBD2 (7 bases). Trimming pared 5 bases from V and 6 bases from J, leaving 14 bases between. Germline CDR1 DFQATT, CDR2 SNEGSKA (reference sequence). The CDR3 is 13 residues long. The CDR3 DNA reads as TGCAGTGCTGGGGGGGCCGAGGCCAATGAGCAGTTCTTC. It specifies CSAGGAEANEQFF.

The V gene is TRBV28, the J gene TRBJ2-3; D is tentatively TRBD1 or TRBD2 (5 bases each). Germline V CDR1 and CDR2: MDHEN, SYDVKM. V lost 10 bases, J lost 2 bases, and 16 bases lay in between. This CDR3 spans 14 amino acids. This CDR3 reads CATATSGTTDTQYF. The DNA for the CDR3 is TGTGCCACGGCGACTTCGGGGACCACAGATACGCAGTATTTT.

V gene TRBV9 combines with J gene TRBJ1-1; D remains ambiguous. Germline CDR1 and CDR2: SGDLS and YYNGEE. This CDR3 comprises 14 residues. V was trimmed by 0 bases and J by 6 bases, leaving 12 bases between them. In nucleotides, the CDR3 is TGTGCCAGCAGCGTAGATCTAGGAACGTCTGAAGCTTTCTTT. Protein: CASSVDLGTSEAFF. The full variable domain, rest sourced from reference TRBV9 and TRBJ1-1, is DSGVTQTPKHLITATGQRVTLRCSPRSGDLSVYWYQQSLDQGLQFLIQYYNGEERAKGNILERFSAQQFPDLHSELNLSSLELGDSALYFCASSVDLGTSEAFFGQGTRLTVV.

The rearrangement joins TRBV14 to TRBJ2-2; 7 bases align to TRBD1. CDR1 and CDR2 (germline): SGHDN, FVKESK. The CDR3 is made up of 16 amino acids. J was trimmed by 3 bases and V by 2 bases; bases with no gene match: 6. The CDR3 reads CASSQRDSLDTGELFF. The CDR3, as DNA: TGTGCCAGCAGCCAAAGGGACAGCCTGGACACCGGGGAGCTGTTTTTT.

The CDR3 sequence: CASSPVLGELFF. DNA of the CDR3: TGTGCCAGCAGCCCCGTGTTAGGCGAGCTGTTTTTT. The chain carries TRBV6-5 and TRBJ2-2; D is ambiguous. Germline V gene lookup returns CDR1 MNHEY and CDR2 SVGAGI. The CDR3 runs 12 residues. V gave up 6 bases and J gave up 11 bases, with 13 bases separating them.

This clonotype was seen more than once but under ten times. The genes are TRBV20-1 and TRBJ2-3, with no clear D. Germline V gene sequence: CDR1 DFQATT, CDR2 SNEGSKA (reference sequence). Deletions cut 8 bases from V and 1 base from J, with 16 bases between. CDR3 size: 14 residues. The CDR3 sequence: CSPKARVRTDTQYF. DNA of the CDR3: TGCAGTCCTAAAGCTCGGGTCCGCACAGATACGCAGTATTTT.

At least ten counts were recorded for this clonotype. This chain uses TRBV29-1 with TRBJ2-7; D is perhaps TRBD1 or TRBD2 (5 bases each). With 4 bases removed from V and 9 bases from J, the gap between germline ends came to 13 bases. This CDR3 comprises 11 residues. Per germline, CDR1 SQVTM and CDR2 ANQGSEA. CDR3 sequence (DNA): TGCAGCGTTGGGGGCGGCGGGTGGCAGTACTTC. Translating it yields CSVGGGGWQYF.

This chain links TRBV5-5 with TRBJ2-3; tentative D call: TRBD2 (6 bases). This CDR3 contains 15 residues. V was clipped by 4 bases and J by 2 bases, with 14 bases between them. In germline, CDR1 is SGHKS, CDR2 YYEKEE (reference sequence). DNA for the CDR3: TGTGCCAGCAGCCCGGGGGTCCGGACCACAGATACGCAGTATTTT. Translated, it gives CASSPGVRTTDTQYF. The full variable domain, its missing parts supplied by reference TRBV5-5 and TRBJ2-3, is DAGVTQSPTHLIKTRGQQVTLRCSPISGHKSVSWYQQVLGQGPQFIFQYYEKEERGRGNFPDRFSARQFPNYSSELNVNALLLGDSALYLCASSPGVRTTDTQYFGPGTRLTVL.

This clonotype has just a few counts. The rearrangement uses TRBV20-1 and TRBJ2-1, with a weak D call TRBD2 (7 bases). CDR3 length equals 16 residues. Per the germline V gene, CDR1 is DFQATT and CDR2 is SNEGSKA (reference sequence). Trimming took 3 bases from V and 9 from J, leaving 24 bases between them. The CDR3 sequence is CSARETGGRLSSEQFF. CDR3 nucleotides: TGCAGTGCTAGGGAGACCGGGGGGCGTTTGAGTAGTGAGCAGTTCTTC.

In its sample, this clonotype was seen many times. The chain has TRBV12-3 or TRBV12-4 and TRBJ2-5; D is perhaps TRBD2 (5 bases). The CDR3 is made up of 13 amino acids. Deletions cut 0 bases from V and 7 bases from J, with 9 bases between. CDR3 residues: CASSLARAGTQYF. The CDR3 region has the DNA TGTGCCAGCAGTTTAGCGAGGGCAGGGACCCAGTACTTC.

This chain links TRBV11-2 with TRBJ2-7; 10 positions match TRBD1. The ends lost 7 bases at V and 3 bases at J; junction bases unmatched: 9. This CDR3 has 15 amino acids. Per germline, CDR1 SGHAT and CDR2 FQNNGV. CDR3 DNA sequence: TGTGCCAGCACCTGGGACAGGGGTGATAACTACGAGCAGTACTTC. Protein: CASTWDRGDNYEQYF.

V is TRBV20-1 and J is TRBJ2-7, with 9 nucleotides matching TRBD1. The germline gives CDR1 DFQATT, CDR2 SNEGSKA (reference sequence). The CDR3 sequence is 14 residues long. V shed 4 bases and J 3 bases; nucleotides not matched to a gene: 7. The CDR3 bases are TGCAGTGCTAAGGGACAGGGACCGAGCTACGAGCAGTACTTC. It encodes CSAKGQGPSYEQYF.

This clonotype turned up a few times. V and J are TRBV10-3 and TRBJ2-7; D remains ambiguous. V lost 0 bases, J lost 0 bases, and 9 bases lay in between. Germline V lookup: CDR1 ENHRY, CDR2 SYGVKD. This CDR3 spans 15 amino acids. CDR3 sequence (DNA): TGTGCCATCAGTGAGTCCGGACCCAGCTCCTACGAGCAGTACTTC. Its translation is CAISESGPSSYEQYF.

The V call is TRBV6-1, the J call TRBJ1-5; TRBD1 agrees at 9 bases. After removal of 6 bases from V and 4 bases from J, the junction contained 13 bases not matched to a gene. The CDR3 covers 17 residues. Germline CDR1 reads MNHNS; CDR2 reads SASEGT. CDR3 region: CASRRRGDRERNQPQHF. CDR3 sequence (DNA): TGTGCCAGCAGAAGAAGAGGGGACAGGGAAAGGAATCAGCCCCAGCATTTT.

The count of this clonotype is one. This chain joins TRBV7-9 and TRBJ2-1; 9 positions agree with TRBD2. Trimming removed 7 bases from V and 4 bases from J; junction bases left unmatched: 2. The CDR3 extends over 13 amino acids. The germline CDR1 and CDR2 sequences are SEHNR and FQNEAQ (reference sequence). The CDR3: CASIAGAYNEQFF. The CDR3 DNA reads as TGTGCCAGCATAGCGGGGGCATACAATGAGCAGTTCTTC.

This clonotype was observed a few times. V is TRBV6-5 and J is TRBJ1-6; 9 bases agree with TRBD1. Trimming took 3 bases from V and 10 from J; bases not matched to a gene: 7. Germline loops: CDR1 MNHEY, CDR2 SVGAGI. The CDR3 covers 15 residues. The CDR3: CASSYSTGGQSPLHF. In DNA form, the CDR3 reads TGTGCCAGCAGTTATTCTACAGGGGGCCAATCACCCCTCCACTTT.

This clonotype was picked up a small number of times. The chain joins TRBV9 to TRBJ2-2; possibly TRBD2 for D (6 bases). CDR3 length equals 14 residues. V was cut by 6 bases and J by 4 bases, with 13 bases left in between. Per the germline V gene, CDR1 is SGDLS and CDR2 is YYNGEE. In nucleotides, the CDR3 is TGTGCCAGCACCGAGGAGGGCGTCACCGGGGAGCTGTTTTTT. Its protein is CASTEEGVTGELFF.